What follows are 26 T cell receptor beta chains derived from one specimen sequenced in a study of patients and donors after allogeneic stem cell transplantation. TCRdb fed the RT-PCR reads into MiXCR, producing one record per CDR3 protein. The data show 200,000 to 250,000 distinct CDR3 sequences, 13% to 15% seen once. Sequencing was performed on blood, either unsorted or a sorted T cell fraction (not recorded which). Source of these receptors: a human donor who was either an allogeneic HSCT recipient or a stem cell or donor lymphocyte infusion donor (not recorded which). It is not recorded whose cells these are; they may come from a transplant donor.

This clonotype was observed a few times. The rearrangement links TRBV11-2 to TRBJ2-3; possible D gene TRBD2, 5 bases. Germline assignment: CDR1 SGHAT and CDR2 FQNNGV. V was trimmed by 1 base and J by 0 bases, leaving 8 bases between them. This CDR3 region has 15 residues. CDR3 residues: CASSLGRASTDTQYF. For the CDR3, the DNA is TGTGCCAGCAGCTTAGGGCGGGCTAGCACAGATACGCAGTATTTT.

V and J are TRBV20-1 and TRBJ1-2; D unclear. The V gene lost 6 bases and the J gene lost 5 bases, with 13 bases spanning the gap. This CDR3 contains 12 residues. Germline V gene lookup returns CDR1 DFQATT and CDR2 SNEGSKA (reference sequence). This CDR3 is CSALKMDYGYTF. The CDR3 DNA follows: TGCAGTGCCCTCAAAATGGATTATGGCTACACCTTC.

This clonotype was seen at least ten times. For the CDR3, the DNA is TGTGCCAGCAGCTTACCTAGCGGGGGAACAGAGACCCAGTACTTC. It encodes CASSLPSGGTETQYF. The chain employs TRBV7-8 and TRBJ2-5; 10 bases line up with TRBD2. The germline V gene encodes CDR1 SGHVS and CDR2 FQNEAQ. The CDR3 extends over 15 amino acids. V lost 2 bases, J lost 4 bases, and 4 bases stayed unmatched. The complete variable domain, with remaining parts taken from reference TRBV7-8 and TRBJ2-5, reads GAGVSQSPRYKVAKRGQDVALRCDPISGHVSLFWYQQALGQGPEFLTYFQNEAQLDKSGLPSDRFFAERPEGSVSTLKIQRTQQEDSAVYLCASSLPSGGTETQYFGPGTRLLVL.

There are a few counts of this clonotype. V usage is TRBV21-1 and J usage is TRBJ1-3. TRBV21-1 is listed as a pseudogene. This CDR3 contains 17 residues. The CDR3 DNA reads as TGTGCCAGCAGCAAAGTAGGGGACTCTAGCTCTGGAAACACCATATATTTT. It codes for CASSKVGDSSSGNTIYF.

This clonotype was recorded a few times. This rearrangement joins TRBV6-2 or TRBV6-3 to TRBJ2-1, with 9 positions matching TRBD2. The CDR3 consists of 17 residues. Trimming cost V 0 bases and J 9 bases; bases outside gene matches: 12. CDR1 and CDR2 from the germline V gene are MNHEY and SVGEGT. CDR3: CASSYSAGGRLGGEQFF. The CDR3 nucleotides read TGTGCCAGCAGTTACTCCGCGGGGGGGCGACTTGGGGGTGAGCAGTTCTTC.

This clonotype was counted between two and nine times. The V gene is TRBV4-2, the J gene TRBJ2-5; 13 bases align to TRBD2. The CDR3 loop spans 17 amino acids. CDR1 LGHNA and CDR2 YNFKEQ come from the germline V gene. Trimming cost V 4 bases and J 2 bases; bases outside gene matches: 7. CDR3 in amino acids: CASSPTTSGGFQETQYF. The CDR3 region has the DNA TGTGCCAGCAGCCCGACGACTAGCGGGGGGTTTCAAGAGACCCAGTACTTC.

This clonotype was counted only a few times. This chain connects TRBV10-3 to TRBJ1-1; 8 nucleotides align to TRBD1. Germline values: CDR1 ENHRY, CDR2 SYGVKD. The CDR3 has 15 residues. The V gene end was trimmed by 5 bases and the J gene end by 3 bases; junction bases not matched to a gene: 8. CDR3 loop: CAISLTGGEDTEAFF. The CDR3 DNA reads as TGTGCCATCAGTCTCACAGGGGGGGAGGACACTGAAGCTTTCTTT.

This clonotype was recorded many times. This sequence joins TRBV11-2 and TRBJ2-3, with D unclear. Looked up from germline, CDR1 is SGHAT and CDR2 is FQNNGV. The germline V and J ends were trimmed by 5 bases and 1 base, with 16 bases remaining between them. The CDR3 length is 16 residues. The CDR3 here is CASSPLSRARTDTQYF. Here the CDR3 DNA reads TGTGCCAGCAGCCCACTATCAAGGGCCCGCACAGATACGCAGTATTTT.

In its sample, this clonotype was seen many times. V gene TRBV6-1 combines with J gene TRBJ2-1, with TRBD2 identical over 12 bases. J gave up 0 bases and V 3 bases, and 0 bases lay outside the gene matches. CDR1 MNHNS and CDR2 SASEGT come from the germline V gene. The CDR3 runs 16 residues. The CDR3 sequence is CASSETSGSSYNEQFF. CDR3 nucleotides: TGTGCCAGCAGTGAGACTAGCGGGAGCTCCTACAATGAGCAGTTCTTC.

The genes are TRBV5-1 and TRBJ1-2; 7 bases are shared with TRBD1. CDR3 length: 15 residues. Germline V gene data show CDR1 as SGHRS and CDR2 as YFSETQ. The V gene end was trimmed by 2 bases and the J gene end by 4 bases; junction bases not matched to a gene: 8. The CDR3 protein is CASSLTPGQLYGYTF. Written as DNA, the CDR3 is TGCGCCAGCAGCTTAACCCCGGGACAGCTCTATGGCTACACCTTC.

V usage is TRBV6-1 and J usage is TRBJ1-1; possibly TRBD1 for D (5 bases). The CDR3 covers 15 residues. The germline gives CDR1 MNHNS, CDR2 SASEGT. With 6 bases removed from V and 4 bases from J, the gap between germline ends came to 18 bases. DNA for the CDR3: TGTGCCAGCAGACTCCCGGCGGGCGGGGGCACTGAAGCTTTCTTT. As protein: CASRLPAGGGTEAFF.

In this sample, this clonotype turned up a few times. The chain employs TRBV20-1 and TRBJ1-1; TRBD1 aligns across 8 bases. This CDR3 comprises 15 residues. J gave up 5 bases and V 0 bases, and 8 bases lay outside the gene matches. Germline-derived CDR1 and CDR2 are DFQATT and SNEGSKA (reference sequence). CDR3 nucleotide sequence: TGCAGTGCTAGAGACTATGGACAGGGAGGAACTGAAGCTTTCTTT. Protein: CSARDYGQGGTEAFF.

The V gene is TRBV6-2 or TRBV6-3, the J gene TRBJ1-4; D uncertain. Germline V gene data show CDR1 as MNHEY and CDR2 as SVGEGT. The CDR3 is 14 residues long. Trimming removed 0 bases at V and 5 bases at J, with 7 bases between. Written as DNA, the CDR3 is TGTGCCAGCAGTTACTCGGGTAGGAATGAAAAACTGTTTTTT. Translating gives CASSYSGRNEKLFF.

The rearrangement joins TRBV2 to TRBJ2-2, with a tentative D call TRBD2 (5 bases). CDR3 length equals 14 residues. Germline CDR1 SNHLY, CDR2 FYNNEI. V lost 5 bases and J 6 bases, leaving 13 bases between the germline ends. This CDR3 is CASSLARVAGELFF. DNA for the CDR3: TGTGCCAGCAGTCTAGCCCGGGTCGCCGGGGAGCTGTTTTTT.

The chain uses TRBV9 and TRBJ1-6; D is unresolved. The CDR3 runs to 13 residues. CDR1 and CDR2 from the germline V gene are SGDLS and YYNGEE. Trimming stripped 3 bases from V and 7 bases from J, with 8 bases between. The CDR3 protein is CASSETENSPLHF. In nucleotides, the CDR3 is TGTGCCAGCAGCGAAACAGAGAATTCACCCCTCCACTTT.

V gene TRBV7-9 combines with J gene TRBJ2-4; D is unclear. The length of the CDR3 is 15 residues. Germline CDR1 is SEHNR and CDR2 is FQNEAQ (reference sequence). Trimming stripped 0 bases from V and 0 bases from J, with 6 bases between. This CDR3 is CASSLAALAKNIQYF. CDR3 DNA: TGTGCCAGCAGCTTAGCGGCATTAGCCAAAAACATTCAGTACTTC.

The chain has TRBV27 and TRBJ1-5; 7 positions match TRBD1. Germline CDR1 is MNHEY and CDR2 is SMNVEV (reference sequence). Trimming took 4 bases from V and 3 from J; bases not matched to a gene: 6. The length of the CDR3 is 15 residues. This chain's CDR3 is CASSWDRSANQPQHF. The CDR3 DNA is TGTGCCAGCAGTTGGGACAGAAGCGCCAATCAGCCCCAGCATTTT.

This clonotype came up a few times. The chain links TRBV5-5 to TRBJ1-1; TRBD1 matches 11 bases. This CDR3 spans 16 amino acids. Per germline, CDR1 SGHKS and CDR2 YYEKEE (reference sequence). The V gene end was trimmed by 4 bases and the J gene end by 1 base; junction bases not matched to a gene: 6. Here the CDR3 reads CASSVGQGAKNTEAFF. As DNA, the CDR3 is TGTGCCAGCAGCGTCGGACAGGGGGCCAAGAACACTGAAGCTTTCTTT. The variable domain in full, with the rest retrieved from reference TRBV5-5 and TRBJ1-1, is DAGVTQSPTHLIKTRGQQVTLRCSPISGHKSVSWYQQVLGQGPQFIFQYYEKEERGRGNFPDRFSARQFPNYSSELNVNALLLGDSALYLCASSVGQGAKNTEAFFGQGTRLTVV.

The rearrangement links TRBV12-3 or TRBV12-4 to TRBJ1-4, with TRBD1 matching over 7 bases. V gave up 4 bases and J gave up 1 base; unmatched junction bases: 3. This CDR3 comprises 15 residues. The CDR3 loop reads CASSSQGQTNEKLFF. The DNA of the CDR3 is TGTGCCAGCAGTTCACAGGGGCAAACTAATGAAAAACTGTTTTTT.

There are a few counts of this clonotype. The rearrangement links TRBV25-1 to TRBJ1-4; tentatively, D is TRBD1 (6 bases). Trimming shortened V by 3 bases and J by 4 bases, and 9 bases separated the two germline ends. The CDR3 is made up of 14 amino acids. The germline CDR1 and CDR2 sequences are MGHDK and SYGVNS. The CDR3 protein is CASSEDSFNEKLFF. The CDR3 coding sequence is TGTGCCAGCAGTGAGGACAGCTTTAATGAAAAACTGTTTTTT.

This clonotype has ten or more counts. The chain combines TRBV29-1 with TRBJ1-1; D gene ambiguous. CDR1 is SQVTM and CDR2 is ANQGSEA in the germline V gene. The CDR3 is made up of 13 amino acids. Trimming took 3 bases from V and 2 from J, leaving 10 bases between them. CDR3 residues: CSVERGVNTEAFF. As DNA, the CDR3 is TGCAGCGTTGAGCGGGGAGTTAACACTGAAGCTTTCTTT.

This clonotype was observed a few times. The DNA of the CDR3 is TGTGCCACCAGTGACCCGGGACTGCAAATTGGCTACACCTTC. Amino acid sequence: CATSDPGLQIGYTF. The chain is built from TRBV24-1 and TRBJ1-2, with TRBD1 as a possible D gene (5 bases). Trimming took 4 bases from V and 7 from J, leaving 15 bases between them. The CDR3 totals 14 residues. Germline values: CDR1 KGHDR, CDR2 SFDVKD.

This clonotype was recorded at least ten times. The chain uses TRBV12-3 or TRBV12-4 and TRBJ2-2; 7 bases line up with TRBD2. This CDR3 has 13 residues. Trimming cost V 7 bases and J 6 bases; bases outside gene matches: 5. The CDR3 coding sequence is TGTGCCAGCATCCTCACTAGCGCCGGGGAGCTGTTTTTT. It codes for CASILTSAGELFF.

The chain couples TRBV24-1 to TRBJ1-5; a possible D gene is TRBD1 (6 bases). The CDR3 length is 16 residues. CDR1 is KGHDR, CDR2 SFDVKD, per germline. V was trimmed by 5 bases and J by 5 bases, leaving 18 bases between them. The CDR3 bases are TGTGCCACCAGTGCCCGAGGGGGGGCACCTTATCAGCCCCAGCATTTT. Its translation is CATSARGGAPYQPQHF.

The V and J genes are TRBV20-1 and TRBJ2-6, with 7 positions matching TRBD1. This CDR3 contains 14 residues. Germline V lookup: CDR1 DFQATT, CDR2 SNEGSKA (reference sequence). The V segment lost 6 bases and the J segment 4 bases; nucleotides outside the gene matches: 6. This CDR3 is CSAPTGSGANVLTF. The CDR3 DNA reads as TGCAGTGCCCCGACAGGGTCAGGGGCCAACGTCCTGACTTTC.

CDR3 nucleotides: TGTGCCATCAGATCCCAGGGGGTTGGCCCCAGGTACGAGCAGTACTTC. As protein: CAIRSQGVGPRYEQYF. The J gene is TRBJ2-7, the V gene TRBV10-3; 7 positions match TRBD1. V lost 6 bases and J lost 4; bases outside the gene matches: 15. Germline V gene lookup returns CDR1 ENHRY and CDR2 SYGVKD. This CDR3 contains 16 residues.